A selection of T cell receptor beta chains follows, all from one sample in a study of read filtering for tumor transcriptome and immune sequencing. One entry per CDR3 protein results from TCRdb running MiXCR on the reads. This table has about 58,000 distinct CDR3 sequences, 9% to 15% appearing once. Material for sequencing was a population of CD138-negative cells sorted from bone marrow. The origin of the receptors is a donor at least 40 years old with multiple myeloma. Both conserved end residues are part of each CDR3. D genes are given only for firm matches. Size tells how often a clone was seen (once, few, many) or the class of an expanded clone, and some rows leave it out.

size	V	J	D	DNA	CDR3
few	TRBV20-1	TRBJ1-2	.	TGCAGTGCTCCCCGGCCCTATGGCTACACCTTC	CSAPRPYGYTF
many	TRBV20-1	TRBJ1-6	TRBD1	TGCAGTGCTAGAGATAAGGGGACAGGAAATTCACCCCTCCACTTT	CSARDKGTGNSPLHF
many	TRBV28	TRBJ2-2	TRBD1	TGTGCCAGCAGTCCACAGGGGGCCCGGGGGACCGGGGAGCTGTTTTTT	CASSPQGARGTGELFF
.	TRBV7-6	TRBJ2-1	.	TGTGCCAGCAGCGGCCAAACGAGCTCCTACAATGAGCAGTTCTTC	CASSGQTSSYNEQFF
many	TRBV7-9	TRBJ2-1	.	TGTGCCAGCAGCGCGCCGGGGAGGTCCTACAATGAGCAGTTCTTC	CASSAPGRSYNEQFF
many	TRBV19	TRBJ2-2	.	TGTGCCAGTAGCCCGGTGTTTAGTTCCGGGGAGCTGTTTTTT	CASSPVFSSGELFF
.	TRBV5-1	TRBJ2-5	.	TGCGCCAGCAGCTCCTCGACACTGGATGAGGGGACCCAGTACTTC	CASSSSTLDEGTQYF
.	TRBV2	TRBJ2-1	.	TGTGCCAGCAGTGAATCGCAGGGGCAGTTCTTC	CASSESQGQFF
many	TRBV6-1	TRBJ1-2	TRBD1	TGTGCCAGCAGTGAGGTCCGGACAGGGACTAACTATGGCTACACCTTC	CASSEVRTGTNYGYTF
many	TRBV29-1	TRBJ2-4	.	TGCAGCGTTGAAGGCTCTACAGGGATAGACATTCAGTACTTC	CSVEGSTGIDIQYF
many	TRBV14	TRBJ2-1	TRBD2	TGTGCCAGCAGCCAAGATCGAGCGGGGGGAAACAATGAGCAGTTCTTC	CASSQDRAGGNNEQFF
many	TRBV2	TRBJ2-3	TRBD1	TGTGCCAGCAGTGACCTGGACAGGCTCACAGATACGCAGTATTTT	CASSDLDRLTDTQYF
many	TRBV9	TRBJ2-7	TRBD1	TGTGCCAGCAGCGGTCAGGGGGCGACCTACGAGCAGTACTTC	CASSGQGATYEQYF
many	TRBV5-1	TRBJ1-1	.	TGCGCCAGCAGCTTGCAGTTCAACACTGAAGCTTTCTTT	CASSLQFNTEAFF
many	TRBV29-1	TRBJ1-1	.	TGCAGCGTTGAAGATCGGTTGGGTTATGGAGCTTTCTTT	CSVEDRLGYGAFF
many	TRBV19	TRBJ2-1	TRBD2	TGTGCCAGTAGCGAACCTAGCGGGGGGAGACATGAGCAGTTCTTC	CASSEPSGGRHEQFF
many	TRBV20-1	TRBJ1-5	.	TGCAGTGCTGGCCGTCCCCAGCCCCAGCATTTT	CSAGRPQPQHF
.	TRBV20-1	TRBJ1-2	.	TGCAGTGCCTCCCCGACAGTTCCCTATGGCTACACCTTC	CSASPTVPYGYTF
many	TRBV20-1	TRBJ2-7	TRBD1	TGCAGTGCTAGGAGGGACCTCCGGACAGGGTATAACGAGCAGTACTTC	CSARRDLRTGYNEQYF
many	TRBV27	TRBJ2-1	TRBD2	TGTGCCAGCAGTTTTCGGGGGGGGAACTACAATGAGCAGTTCTTC	CASSFRGGNYNEQFF